This T cell receptor (beta chain) was identified during a study of T-cell memory formation after mild COVID-19. The study's findings and limits: There was no confirmation that second-wave clones peaking on day 37 were SARS-CoV-2 specific.

TCR alpha and TCR beta cDNA libraries carrying sample barcodes and UMIs came from 5'RACE with constant-segment primers. TCRdb ran MiXCR on the 5' RACE reads and lists one entry per CDR3 protein. The data contain about 190,000 distinct CDR3 sequences, about 20% of them singletons. Between the trimmed V and J ends, which lost 10 bases and 1 base, there was a span of 10 bases. Per the germline V gene, CDR1 is LNHDA and CDR2 is SQIVND (reference sequence). This CDR3 is 12 amino acids long. Points on this clonotype: Its antigen is undetermined.

The TCR originated in an adult woman who had mild COVID-19 (a few samples of this study predate the infection). Cell type and time point are not known. The chain recombines TRBV19 with TRBJ1-1; D may be TRBD1 (6 bases). The material sequenced was PBMCs or a T cell subset sorted from them (not recorded which). The CDR3 protein is CAIGRGNTEAFF. The CDR3 DNA reads TGTGCCATCGGCAGGGGGAACACTGAAGCTTTCTTT. Complete variable domain (other parts from reference TRBV19 and TRBJ1-1): DGGITQSPKYLFRKEGQNVTLSCEQNLNHDAMYWYRQDPGQGLRLIYYSQIVNDFQKGDIAEGYSVSREKKESFPLTVTSAQKNPTAFYLCAIGRGNTEAFFGQGTRLTVV.